This TCR beta chain stems from a study of radiation and T cells in renal cell carcinoma. Clones were read by immunoSEQ multiplex PCR, and TCRdb kept only the in-frame ones, dropping some. The sample shows 13,000 or so clones, about 65% of them seen only once. The CDR3 sequence is 14 residues long. The germline gives CDR1 MNHEY, CDR2 SVGAGI. V lost 7 bases to trimming and J lost 4 bases; unmatched junction nucleotides: 8. This sample's treatment: treatment-naive control, cytoreductive nephrectomy. The material was tumor tissue, obtained from a patient whose treatment was nephrectomy without radiotherapy. The receptor was isolated from a woman aged 80 or older with renal cell carcinoma. V usage is TRBV6-5 and J usage is TRBJ1-2; 8 nucleotides match TRBD1. CDR3 residues: CASKSTGQVYGYTF. As DNA, the CDR3 is TGTGCCAGCAAATCGACGGGACAGGTCTATGGCTACACCTTC.